The 31 T cell receptor beta chains below were found in one sample sequenced in a study of glioma-infiltrating T cells after dendritic cell vaccination. Time point given: after dendritic cell vaccination, including at tumor progression/relapse. The protocol was immunoSEQ multiplex PCR, while the TCRdb copy is restricted to in-frame clones and leaves out a portion. The table shows about 76,000 clones, with roughly 84% occurring only once. The sample consisted of blood, taken after dendritic cell vaccination. Receptor source: a human donor with glioblastoma.

The rearrangement joins TRBV27 to TRBJ1-2; D ambiguous. This CDR3 region has 13 residues. Looked up from germline, CDR1 is MNHEY and CDR2 is SMNVEV (reference sequence). V was pared by 2 bases and J by 2 bases, with 6 bases between. The CDR3 loop is CASSLTRNYGYTF. DNA for the CDR3: TGTGCCAGCAGTTTAACAAGAAACTATGGCTACACCTTC.

The V gene is TRBV19, the J gene TRBJ1-2, with 9 bases matching TRBD1. The germline gives CDR1 LNHDA, CDR2 SQIVND (reference sequence). The CDR3 consists of 19 residues. V gave up 0 bases and J gave up 4 bases; unmatched junction bases: 15. CDR3 bases: TGTGCCAGTAGTATAGATCATGTGAGGACAGGGGCCAAATTCTATGGCTACACCTTC. It yields the protein CASSIDHVRTGAKFYGYTF.

The J gene is TRBJ1-1, the V gene TRBV10-1, with D perhaps TRBD1 (5 bases). Trimming took off 4 bases at V and 4 bases at J, with 13 bases between the two ends. Germline assignment: CDR1 WNHNN and CDR2 SYGVQD (reference sequence). The CDR3 contains 14 residues. The CDR3: CASSVTGGRTEAFF. CDR3 DNA: TGCGCCAGCAGTGTAACCGGGGGACGCACTGAAGCTTTCTTT.

The rearrangement joins TRBV4-3 to TRBJ1-3; no firm D call. This CDR3 spans 14 amino acids. Trimming shortened V by 4 bases and J by 0 bases, and 7 bases separated the two germline ends. Germline V gene data show CDR1 as LGHNA and CDR2 as YSLEER. CDR3 sequence: CASSRLDSGNTIYF. Written as DNA, the CDR3 is TGCGCCAGCAGCCGATTAGACTCTGGAAACACCATATATTTT.

The chain has TRBV7-9 and TRBJ1-2; 8 positions agree with TRBD1. V trimming: 0 bases; J trimming: 0 bases; junction bases outside the gene matches: 3. This CDR3 comprises 16 residues. In germline, CDR1 is SEHNR, CDR2 FQNEAQ (reference sequence). The DNA for the CDR3 is TGTGCCAGCAGCTTAGCTCCGGACAGGGCTAACTATGGCTACACCTTC. Protein sequence: CASSLAPDRANYGYTF.

The chain uses TRBV7-2 and TRBJ2-5; the match to TRBD1 covers 7 bases. The DNA end is a closer match to TRBJ2-7, so the J assignment may be wrong. CDR1 is SGHTA, CDR2 FQGNSA, per germline. The CDR3 consists of 14 residues. CDR3 region: CASSLRQGSIEQYF. CDR3 DNA: TGTGCCAGCAGCTTACGACAGGGTTCCATCGAGCAGTACTTC.

This chain uses TRBV27 with TRBJ2-2, with D maybe TRBD2 (6 bases). CDR1 and CDR2 from the germline V gene are MNHEY and SMNVEV (reference sequence). The CDR3 spans 13 residues. Between the trimmed V and J ends, which lost 4 bases and 4 bases, there was a span of 7 bases. The CDR3 nucleotides are TGTGCCAGCAGTTGGACTATCACCGGGGAGCTGTTTTTT. Translating gives CASSWTITGELFF.

The J gene is TRBJ1-4, the V gene TRBV5-1, with no clear D. This CDR3 has 15 amino acids. Germline V gives CDR1 SGHRS, CDR2 YFSETQ. Trimming stripped 4 bases from V and 0 bases from J, with 10 bases between. The CDR3 region has the DNA TGCGCCAGCAGCCCCTACACAGCAACTAATGAAAAACTGTTTTTT. It yields the protein CASSPYTATNEKLFF.

The CDR3 loop reads CASSPSGLAGGQDTQYF. CDR3 DNA sequence: TGTGCCAGCTCACCCTCAGGACTAGCGGGGGGGCAAGATACGCAGTATTTT. The chain employs TRBV18 and TRBJ2-3; 15 bases fit TRBD2. V shed 3 bases, J shed 5 bases, and the junction held 6 bases outside the gene matches. This CDR3 is 17 amino acids long. Germline lookup yields CDR1 KGHSH and CDR2 LQKENI.

V and J are TRBV9 and TRBJ2-3; no clear D. Germline lookup yields CDR1 SGDLS and CDR2 YYNGEE. This CDR3 region has 15 residues. Trimming pared 0 bases from V and 2 bases from J, leaving 10 bases between. In DNA, the CDR3 is TGTGCCAGCAGCGTAGGAGGAGAGCTCACAGATACGCAGTATTTT. This codes for CASSVGGELTDTQYF.

This clone was observed at least ten times. V is TRBV19 and J is TRBJ2-7; D perhaps matches TRBD2 (5 bases). Germline V gene sequence: CDR1 LNHDA, CDR2 SQIVND (reference sequence). The CDR3 spans 12 residues. The ends were cut back, 3 bases at V and 4 bases at J, with 7 bases in the middle. The CDR3 loop is CASSIGLYEQYF. In nucleotides, the CDR3 is TGTGCCAGTAGTATCGGACTGTACGAGCAGTACTTC.

V gene TRBV5-1 combines with J gene TRBJ1-1; the D is unclear. With 5 bases removed from V and 3 bases from J, the gap between germline ends came to 11 bases. The germline V gene encodes CDR1 SGHRS and CDR2 YFSETQ. The CDR3 covers 13 residues. CDR3 in DNA: TGCGCCAGCAGTCGGTACGGGGACACTGAAGCTTTCTTT. Translating gives CASSRYGDTEAFF.

The J gene is TRBJ2-7, the V gene TRBV19; possibly TRBD1 for D (7 bases). Trimming removed 1 base from V and 3 bases from J, with 13 bases in between. There are 15 residues in the CDR3. The germline V gene encodes CDR1 LNHDA and CDR2 SQIVND (reference sequence). CDR3 sequence: CASSIGARGDYEQYF. CDR3 sequence (DNA): TGTGCCAGTAGTATAGGTGCCAGGGGGGACTACGAGCAGTACTTC.

The J gene is TRBJ1-4, the V gene TRBV19; D call uncertain. CDR3 size: 16 residues. Trimming took off 7 bases at V and 0 bases at J, with 15 bases between the two ends. Per the germline V gene, CDR1 is LNHDA and CDR2 is SQIVND (reference sequence). The CDR3 region has the DNA TGTGCCAGTACGGGGAGAGGGTGGGCAACTAATGAAAAACTGTTTTTT. This gives the protein CASTGRGWATNEKLFF.

The CDR3 is CASSLTIRGNQPQHF. CDR3 DNA sequence: TGTGCCAGCAGTTTAACTATCAGAGGCAATCAGCCCCAGCATTTT. This chain joins TRBV28 and TRBJ1-5, with no clear D. From germline, CDR1 is MDHEN and CDR2 SYDVKM. The germline V and J ends were trimmed by 2 bases and 2 bases, with 10 bases remaining between them. The CDR3 is 15 amino acids. The complete variable domain, with remaining parts taken from reference TRBV28 and TRBJ1-5, reads DVKVTQSSRYLVKRTGEKVFLECVQDMDHENMFWYRQDPGLGLRLIYFSYDVKMKEKGDIPEGYSVSREKKERFSLILESASTNQTSMYLCASSLTIRGNQPQHFGDGTRLSIL.

The chain links TRBV5-1 to TRBJ1-1; the match to TRBD1 covers 8 bases. Germline V gene lookup returns CDR1 SGHRS and CDR2 YFSETQ. The CDR3 totals 14 residues. Germline trimming cut 0 bases from V and 10 bases from J; bases unmatched to any gene: 8. As DNA, the CDR3 is TGCGCCAGCAGCTTGGAGGACAGGGTAGGTGTAGCTTTCTTT. Translated: CASSLEDRVGVAFF.

The chain employs TRBV9 and TRBJ1-5, with a tentative D call TRBD1 (5 bases). V lost 0 bases and J lost 5, with 6 bases in between. CDR3 size: 13 residues. Germline-derived CDR1 and CDR2 are SGDLS and YYNGEE. The CDR3 bases are TGTGCCAGCAGCGTAGCGGGGGATCAGCCCCAGCATTTT. Translated, it gives CASSVAGDQPQHF.

V gene TRBV11-3 combines with J gene TRBJ2-7; no firm D call. Germline lookup yields CDR1 SGHNT and CDR2 YENEEA. The V and J ends lost 2 bases and 6 bases respectively, with 14 bases between them. The length of the CDR3 is 14 residues. The CDR3 reads CASSLYETPVEQYF. CDR3 nucleotides: TGTGCCAGCAGCTTATATGAGACACCCGTCGAGCAGTACTTC. The whole variable domain, remainder taken from reference TRBV11-3 and TRBJ2-7, is EAGVVQSPRYKIIEKKQPVAFWCNPISGHNTLYWYLQNLGQGPELLIRYENEEAVDDSQLPKDRFSAERLKGVDSTLKIQPAELGDSAVYLCASSLYETPVEQYFGPGTRLTVT.

The chain links TRBV7-9 to TRBJ1-1; possible D gene TRBD1, 5 bases. The ends were cut back, 5 bases at V and 7 bases at J, with 17 bases in the middle. This CDR3 contains 14 residues. The germline V gene has CDR1 SEHNR and CDR2 FQNEAQ (reference sequence). CDR3 bases: TGTGCCAGCAGCCATCCGATGAGGGGAGGTGAAGCTTTCTTT. It translates to CASSHPMRGGEAFF.

The V gene is TRBV18, the J gene TRBJ2-7; TRBD1 agrees at 7 bases. The CDR3 contains 14 residues. V trimming: 6 bases; J trimming: 3 bases; junction bases outside the gene matches: 8. Germline lookup yields CDR1 KGHSH and CDR2 LQKENI. CDR3 sequence reads: CASSYRGEVYEQYF. Written as DNA, the CDR3 is TGTGCCAGCTCGTACAGGGGCGAAGTCTACGAGCAGTACTTC.

The chain is built from TRBV5-4 and TRBJ2-1, with D possibly TRBD1 on 6 matching bases. The CDR3 runs to 13 residues. Germline V gene lookup returns CDR1 SGHNT and CDR2 YYREEE (reference sequence). The V gene lost 7 bases and the J gene lost 7 bases, with 15 bases spanning the gap. The DNA of the CDR3 is TGTGCCAGCGGGGACACGGCCGGGAATGAGCAGTTCTTC. As protein: CASGDTAGNEQFF. Looking up the rest from reference TRBV5-4 and TRBJ2-1 gives the full variable domain: ETGVTQSPTHLIKTRGQQVTLRCSSQSGHNTVSWYQQALGQGPQFIFQYYREEENGRGNFPPRFSGLQFPNYSSELNVNALELDDSALYLCASGDTAGNEQFFGPGTRLTVL.

V gene TRBV18 combines with J gene TRBJ2-1; TRBD2 might be the D (6 bases). CDR3 length equals 14 residues. V lost 3 bases and J lost 8, with 14 bases in between. Germline CDR1 KGHSH, CDR2 LQKENI. The CDR3 region has the DNA TGTGCCAGCTCACCCTCCCTCCCGGGGGATGAGCAGTTCTTC. Translation gives CASSPSLPGDEQFF.

The chain combines TRBV2 with TRBJ2-7; 8 bases agree with TRBD1. Germline CDR1 is SNHLY and CDR2 is FYNNEI. V gave up 7 bases and J gave up 7 bases; unmatched junction bases: 12. The CDR3 covers 14 residues. The CDR3 spells CASIRAGGFQEQYF. The CDR3 coding sequence is TGTGCCAGCATTCGGGCAGGGGGCTTTCAAGAGCAGTACTTC.

This clone was seen only once. The V call is TRBV27, the J call TRBJ1-1; tentative D call: TRBD1 (6 bases). The CDR3 totals 16 residues. Germline-derived CDR1 and CDR2 are MNHEY and SMNVEV (reference sequence). V lost 6 bases, J lost 2 bases, and 19 bases lay in between. This chain's CDR3 is CASRPDRLHTNTEAFF. The CDR3 bases are TGTGCCAGCAGACCCGACAGGCTACATACCAACACTGAAGCTTTCTTT.

The CDR3 loop reads CASTLTGDSNQPQHF. CDR3 nucleotides: TGTGCCAGCACCCTGACAGGAGATAGCAATCAGCCCCAGCATTTT. The V call is TRBV21-1, the J call TRBJ1-5; the table calls TRBD1, which could not be checked here. TRBV21-1 is listed as a pseudogene. The CDR3 length is 15 residues.

This rearrangement joins TRBV4-2 to TRBJ2-3; possible D gene TRBD2, 6 bases. The CDR3 totals 15 residues. The germline V and J ends were trimmed by 1 base and 6 bases, with 14 bases remaining between them. Germline V gives CDR1 LGHNA, CDR2 YNFKEQ. This chain's CDR3 is CASSQVSPSADTQYF. CDR3 DNA sequence: TGTGCCAGCAGCCAAGTGTCCCCTAGCGCGGATACGCAGTATTTT.

Remarks on this clone: One end of the junction is discordant with germline, which a read error may explain. The V gene is TRBV6-5, the J gene TRBJ1-5; TRBD1 matches 7 bases. This CDR3 spans 14 amino acids. From germline, CDR1 is MNHEY and CDR2 SVGAGI. Written as DNA, the CDR3 is TGTGCCGGCAGGGGGGGAGGCACCAATCGGCCCCAGCATTTT. Translated, it gives CAGRGGGTNRPQHF.

The chain recombines TRBV4-3 with TRBJ1-3, with D possibly matching TRBD1 (6 bases). The V gene's germline CDR1 is LGHNA and CDR2 YSLEER. V dropped 4 bases and J dropped 2 bases, with 15 bases sitting between them. The CDR3 has 16 amino acids. The CDR3 DNA is TGCGCCAGCAGCCTAGGACCCGGGACAACTGGAAACACCATATATTTT. This codes for CASSLGPGTTGNTIYF.

The chain employs TRBV6-5 and TRBJ2-3; 11 bases line up with TRBD1. CDR3 length equals 16 residues. Per the germline V gene, CDR1 is MNHEY and CDR2 is SVGAGI. Germline trimming cut 2 bases from V and 3 bases from J; bases unmatched to any gene: 4. CDR3 region: CASSYQRDRGTDTQYF. CDR3 bases: TGTGCCAGCAGTTACCAGCGGGACAGGGGGACAGATACGCAGTATTTT.

The rearrangement joins TRBV19 to TRBJ2-7; 10 bases match TRBD1. Germline CDR1 is LNHDA and CDR2 is SQIVND (reference sequence). This CDR3 has 15 amino acids. V lost 4 bases, J lost 7 bases, and 10 bases stayed unmatched. The DNA for the CDR3 is TGTGCCAGTAGTACCCGGGACAGGGGCTTATGGGAGCAGTACTTC. Amino acids: CASSTRDRGLWEQYF. Full variable domain (outside the CDR3, taken from reference TRBV19 and TRBJ2-7): DGGITQSPKYLFRKEGQNVTLSCEQNLNHDAMYWYRQDPGQGLRLIYYSQIVNDFQKGDIAEGYSVSREKKESFPLTVTSAQKNPTAFYLCASSTRDRGLWEQYFGPGTRLTVT.

V and J are TRBV5-1 and TRBJ2-2; 7 nucleotides match TRBD1. This CDR3 contains 17 residues. The germline V gene has CDR1 SGHRS and CDR2 YFSETQ. V lost 4 bases and J lost 0; bases outside the gene matches: 9. In nucleotides, the CDR3 is TGCGCCAGCAGCCGAGGCCCCGGGACAGCGAACACCGGGGAGCTGTTTTTT. Translated, it gives CASSRGPGTANTGELFF.